This TCR beta chain was obtained from a study of identical twins. One entry per CDR3 protein results from TCRdb running MiXCR on the 5' RACE reads. The repertoire holds hundreds of thousands of distinct CDR3 sequences, with more than 12% as singletons. Notes on the study in general: When twins shared out-of-frame alpha sequences, those sequences had excess low generation probability. Beta out-of-frame sequences displayed a weaker excess of sharing between twins.

As to this clonotype: Its antigen is as yet unknown.

Germline V lookup: CDR1 SNHLY, CDR2 FYNNEI. Trimming removed 6 bases at V and 8 bases at J, with 13 bases between. This CDR3 has 12 residues. Sequenced input: memory (CD45RO+) T cells sorted from blood. This clonotype was sampled from a woman aged 18-35 years in good health. The gene calls are TRBV2 and TRBJ1-2; perhaps TRBD1 as D (5 bases). For the CDR3, the DNA is TGTGCCAGCAGGGGGGACCGGGGGGGCTACACCTTC. It specifies CASRGDRGGYTF.